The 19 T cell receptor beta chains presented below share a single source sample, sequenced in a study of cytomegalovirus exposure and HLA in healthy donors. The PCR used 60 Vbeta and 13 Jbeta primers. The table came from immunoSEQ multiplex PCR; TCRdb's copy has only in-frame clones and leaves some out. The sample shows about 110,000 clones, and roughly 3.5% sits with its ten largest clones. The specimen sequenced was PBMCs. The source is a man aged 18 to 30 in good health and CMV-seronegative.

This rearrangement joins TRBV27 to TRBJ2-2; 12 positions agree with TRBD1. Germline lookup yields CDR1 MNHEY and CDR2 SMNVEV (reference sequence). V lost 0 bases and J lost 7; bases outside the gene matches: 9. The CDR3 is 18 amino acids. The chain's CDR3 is CASSLSNGDRGHFGELFF. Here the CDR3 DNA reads TGTGCCAGCAGTTTATCGAACGGGGACAGGGGGCATTTCGGGGAGCTGTTTTTT.

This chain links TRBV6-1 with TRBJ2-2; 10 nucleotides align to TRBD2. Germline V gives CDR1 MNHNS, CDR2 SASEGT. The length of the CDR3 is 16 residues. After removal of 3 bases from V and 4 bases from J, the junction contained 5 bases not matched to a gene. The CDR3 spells CASSDPSGSSTGELFF. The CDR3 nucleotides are TGTGCCAGCAGTGACCCTAGCGGGAGTAGCACCGGGGAGCTGTTTTTT.

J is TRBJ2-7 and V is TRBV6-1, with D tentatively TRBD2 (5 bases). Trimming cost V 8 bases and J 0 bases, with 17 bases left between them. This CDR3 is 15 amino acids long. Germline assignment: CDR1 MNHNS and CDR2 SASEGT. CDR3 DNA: TGTGCCAGCGGTCACCGGGATGCCACCTCCTACGAGCAGTACTTC. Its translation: CASGHRDATSYEQYF.

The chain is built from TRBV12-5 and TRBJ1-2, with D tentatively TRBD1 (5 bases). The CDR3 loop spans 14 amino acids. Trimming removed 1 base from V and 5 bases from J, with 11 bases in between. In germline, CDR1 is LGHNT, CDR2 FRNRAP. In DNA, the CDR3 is TGTGCTAGTGGTTTGGGGGGACTGAATTATGGCTACACCTTC. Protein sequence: CASGLGGLNYGYTF.

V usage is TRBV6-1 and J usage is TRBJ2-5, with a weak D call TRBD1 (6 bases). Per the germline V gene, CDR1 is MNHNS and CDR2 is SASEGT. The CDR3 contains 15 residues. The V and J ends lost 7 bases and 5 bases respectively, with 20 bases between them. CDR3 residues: CASIQGSRRRETQYF. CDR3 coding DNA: TGTGCCAGCATCCAGGGGAGCCGGAGGAGGGAGACCCAGTACTTC.

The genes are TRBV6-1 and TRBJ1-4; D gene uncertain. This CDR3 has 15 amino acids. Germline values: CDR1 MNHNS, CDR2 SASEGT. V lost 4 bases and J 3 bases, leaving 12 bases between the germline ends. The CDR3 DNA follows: TGTGCCAGCAGTGTCAGACGCGGAGCTAATGAAAAACTGTTTTTT. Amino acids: CASSVRRGANEKLFF.

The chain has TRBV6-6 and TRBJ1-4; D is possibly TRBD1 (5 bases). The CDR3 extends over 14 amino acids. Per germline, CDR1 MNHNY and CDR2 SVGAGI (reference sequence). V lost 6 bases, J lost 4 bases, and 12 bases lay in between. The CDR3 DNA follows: TGTGCCAGCAGGGCGACAGCTGATAATGAAAAACTGTTTTTT. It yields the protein CASRATADNEKLFF.

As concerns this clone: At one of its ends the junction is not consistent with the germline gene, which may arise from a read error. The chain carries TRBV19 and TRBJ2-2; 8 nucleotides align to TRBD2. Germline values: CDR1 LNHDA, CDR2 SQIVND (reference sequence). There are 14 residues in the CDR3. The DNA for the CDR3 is TGTGCCAGCAGTAGCGGGGCGAACACCGGGGAGCTGTTTTTT. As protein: CASSSGANTGELFF.

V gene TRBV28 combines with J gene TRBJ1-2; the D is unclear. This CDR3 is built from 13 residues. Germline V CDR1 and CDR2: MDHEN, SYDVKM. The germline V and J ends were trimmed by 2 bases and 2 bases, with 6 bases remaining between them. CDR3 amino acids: CASSLRVNYGYTF. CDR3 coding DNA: TGTGCCAGCAGTTTACGGGTGAACTATGGCTACACCTTC.

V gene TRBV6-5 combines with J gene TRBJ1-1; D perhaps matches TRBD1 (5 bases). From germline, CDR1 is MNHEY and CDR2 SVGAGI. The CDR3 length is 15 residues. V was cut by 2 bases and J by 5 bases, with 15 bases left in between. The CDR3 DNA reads TGTGCCAGCAGTTACCGGGTCGGGGCGGGAACTGAAGCTTTCTTT. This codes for CASSYRVGAGTEAFF.

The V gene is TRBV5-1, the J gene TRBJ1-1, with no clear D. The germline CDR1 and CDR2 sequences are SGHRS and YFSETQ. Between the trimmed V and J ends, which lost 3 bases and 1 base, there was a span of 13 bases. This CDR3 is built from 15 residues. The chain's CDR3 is CASSYDFQGNTEAFF. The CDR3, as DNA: TGCGCCAGCAGCTATGACTTCCAAGGGAACACTGAAGCTTTCTTT.

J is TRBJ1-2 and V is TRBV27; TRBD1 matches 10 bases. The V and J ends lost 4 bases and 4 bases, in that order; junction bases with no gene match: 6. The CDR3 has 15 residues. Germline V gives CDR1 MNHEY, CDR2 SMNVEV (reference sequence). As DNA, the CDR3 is TGTGCCAGCAGTTCGACAGGGGGCAGAATCTATGGCTACACCTTC. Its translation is CASSSTGGRIYGYTF.

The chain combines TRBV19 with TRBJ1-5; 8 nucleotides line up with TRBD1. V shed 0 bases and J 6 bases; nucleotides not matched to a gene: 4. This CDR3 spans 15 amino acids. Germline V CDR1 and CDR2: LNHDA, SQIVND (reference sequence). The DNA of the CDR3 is TGTGCCAGTAGTATAGATGGACAGGGAGGTCAGCCCCAGCATTTT. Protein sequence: CASSIDGQGGQPQHF.

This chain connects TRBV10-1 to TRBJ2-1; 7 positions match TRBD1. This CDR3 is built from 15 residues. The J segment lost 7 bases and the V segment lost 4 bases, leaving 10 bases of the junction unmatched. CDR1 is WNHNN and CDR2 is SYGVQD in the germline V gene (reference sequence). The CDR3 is CASSATGRQGNEQFF. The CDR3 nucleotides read TGCGCCAGCAGTGCCACGGGGAGACAGGGAAATGAGCAGTTCTTC.

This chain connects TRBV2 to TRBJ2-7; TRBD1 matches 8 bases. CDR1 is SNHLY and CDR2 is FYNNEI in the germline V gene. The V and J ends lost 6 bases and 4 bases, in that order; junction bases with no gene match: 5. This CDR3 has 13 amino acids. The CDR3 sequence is CASSAGGVYEQYF. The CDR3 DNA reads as TGTGCCAGCAGCGCAGGGGGCGTTTACGAGCAGTACTTC.

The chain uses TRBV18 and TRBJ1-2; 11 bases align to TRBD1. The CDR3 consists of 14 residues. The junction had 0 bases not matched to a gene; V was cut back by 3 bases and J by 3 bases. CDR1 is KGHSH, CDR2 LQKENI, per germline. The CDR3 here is CASSPGQGDYGYTF. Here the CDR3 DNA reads TGTGCCAGCTCACCGGGACAGGGGGACTATGGCTACACCTTC. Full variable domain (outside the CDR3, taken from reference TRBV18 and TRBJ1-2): NAGVMQNPRHLVRRRGQEARLRCSPMKGHSHVYWYRQLPEEGLKFMVYLQKENIIDESGMPKERFSAEFPKEGPSILRIQQVVRGDSAAYFCASSPGQGDYGYTFGSGTRLTVV.

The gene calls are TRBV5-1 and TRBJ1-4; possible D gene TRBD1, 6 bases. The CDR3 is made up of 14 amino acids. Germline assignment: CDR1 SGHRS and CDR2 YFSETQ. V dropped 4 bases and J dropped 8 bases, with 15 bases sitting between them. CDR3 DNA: TGCGCCAGCAGCACAACAGGGTTCGGCGAAAAACTGTTTTTT. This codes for CASSTTGFGEKLFF.

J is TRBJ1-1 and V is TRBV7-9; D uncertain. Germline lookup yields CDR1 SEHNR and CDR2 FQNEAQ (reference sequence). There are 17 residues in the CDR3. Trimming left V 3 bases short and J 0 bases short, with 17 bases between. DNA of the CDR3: TGTGCCAGCAGCTTTGGAAACTCCGGGAGGGTGAACACTGAAGCTTTCTTT. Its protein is CASSFGNSGRVNTEAFF. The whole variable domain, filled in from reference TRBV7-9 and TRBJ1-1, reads DTGVSQNPRHKITKRGQNVTFRCDPISEHNRLYWYRQTLGQGPEFLTYFQNEAQLEKSRLLSDRFSAERPKGSFSTLEIQRTEQGDSAMYLCASSFGNSGRVNTEAFFGQGTRLTVV.

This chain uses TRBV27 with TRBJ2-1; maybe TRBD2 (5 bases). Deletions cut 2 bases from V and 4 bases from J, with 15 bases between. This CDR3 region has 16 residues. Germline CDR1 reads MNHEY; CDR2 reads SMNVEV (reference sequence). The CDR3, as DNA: TGTGCCAGCAGTTTACAGCTAGCCGGTCGGTACAATGAGCAGTTCTTC. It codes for CASSLQLAGRYNEQFF.